This T cell receptor beta chain was observed in a study of CXCR3-negative and CXCR3-positive naive CD8 T cells. Every subset of CD8+ T cells was sorted in triplicate at 300,000 or so cells each. UMI-labeled TRB cDNA libraries were prepared by 5' RACE. Each CDR3 protein gets one entry in TCRdb, which reprocessed the 5' RACE reads and gives no DNA. This repertoire includes more than 50,000 distinct CDR3 sequences. Germline CDR1 is MNHEY and CDR2 is SVGEGT. The CDR3 is made up of 19 amino acids. The source of this sequence is a human donor in good health. Some clones in this sample may be carry-over from other donors' samples. Sequencing was carried out using naive CXCR3- CD8+ T cells from blood. Subset reported: CD45RO-CCR7+CD27+CD95- naive CD8+ T cells lacking CXCR3 (TNR3-). The J gene is TRBJ1-1, the V gene TRBV6-2 or TRBV6-3. The chain's CDR3 is CASSSGTAALLFMNTEAFF.